A single sample gave rise to the 26 T cell receptor beta chains below, sequenced in a study of cytomegalovirus exposure and HLA in healthy donors. Primers: 60 Vbeta forward and 13 Jbeta reverse. Assay used: immunoSEQ multiplex PCR; TCRdb lists only in-frame clones, some missing. Its clone listing holds about 160,000 clones. Sequencing was carried out using PBMCs. Receptors originate from a woman aged 55 to 70 in good health and CMV-seronegative.

The genes are TRBV5-8 and TRBJ1-5; 9 nucleotides align to TRBD1. Per the germline V gene, CDR1 is SGHTS and CDR2 is YDEGEE. Unmatched junction bases numbered 6, after V lost 5 bases and J lost 3 bases. This CDR3 comprises 15 residues. CDR3 nucleotide sequence: TGTGCCAGCAGTTTAGGGGACAGGGCCAATCAGCCCCAGCATTTT. It encodes CASSLGDRANQPQHF. Together with reference TRBV5-8 and TRBJ1-5, the CDR3 gives the full variable domain: EAGVTQSPTHLIKTRGQQATLRCSPISGHTSVYWYQQALGLGLQFLLWYDEGEERNRGNFPPRFSGRQFPNYSSELNVNALELEDSALYLCASSLGDRANQPQHFGDGTRLSIL.

The V call is TRBV2, the J call TRBJ2-1, with 7 bases aligning to TRBD2. The germline CDR1 and CDR2 sequences are SNHLY and FYNNEI. This CDR3 comprises 14 residues. V was pared by 10 bases and J by 8 bases, with 14 bases of the junction left unmatched. Here the CDR3 DNA reads TGTGCCATCACAACCGGGGACTACAGGTATGAGCAGTTCTTC. It translates to CAITTGDYRYEQFF.

CDR3: CASSQGTATLYGYTF. CDR3 coding DNA: TGCGCCAGCAGCCAAGGGACAGCTACCCTTTATGGCTACACCTTC. The V call is TRBV4-3, the J call TRBJ1-2, with D possibly being TRBD1 (6 bases). The CDR3 has 15 residues. Looked up from germline, CDR1 is LGHNA and CDR2 is YSLEER. V shed 1 base and J shed 5 bases, with 14 bases lying between them.

This chain joins TRBV30 and TRBJ2-7; 7 bases align to TRBD1. The CDR3 has 11 amino acids. Trimming at V came to 5 bases and at J to 5 bases, leaving 3 bases not matched to a gene. Germline lookup yields CDR1 GTSNPN and CDR2 SVGIG (reference sequence). CDR3 sequence: CAWDRDHEQYF. In DNA, the CDR3 is TGTGCCTGGGACAGGGACCACGAGCAGTACTTC.

CDR3 sequence (DNA): TGTGCCAGCAAGTCCAGGGAATTGGGTGGCTACACCTTC. It is translated as CASKSRELGGYTF. The V and J genes are TRBV6-5 and TRBJ1-2; D perhaps matches TRBD1 (5 bases). Germline V lookup: CDR1 MNHEY, CDR2 SVGAGI. The CDR3 contains 13 residues. Trimming stripped 7 bases from V and 7 bases from J, with 16 bases between.

The chain joins TRBV7-2 to TRBJ1-3; 7 positions match TRBD1. The CDR3 runs 14 residues. Germline trimming cut 5 bases from V and 4 bases from J; bases unmatched to any gene: 5. Germline-derived CDR1 and CDR2 are SGHTA and FQGNSA. CDR3 nucleotide sequence: TGTGCCAGCAGCATAGGGACAGTCGGAAACACCATATATTTT. Its protein is CASSIGTVGNTIYF. Drawing the rest from reference TRBV7-2 and TRBJ1-3, the complete variable domain is GAGVSQSPSNKVTEKGKDVELRCDPISGHTALYWYRQSLGQGLEFLIYFQGNSAPDKSGLPSDRFSAERTGGSVSTLTIQRTQQEDSAVYLCASSIGTVGNTIYFGEGSWLTVV.

The chain recombines TRBV27 with TRBJ1-1, with 11 bases that match TRBD1. The germline V gene encodes CDR1 MNHEY and CDR2 SMNVEV (reference sequence). V trimming: 0 bases; J trimming: 10 bases; junction bases outside the gene matches: 13. This CDR3 comprises 17 residues. CDR3 region: CASSLSQGQGVVGRAFF. CDR3 coding DNA: TGTGCCAGCAGTTTATCGCAGGGACAGGGGGTGGTAGGAAGAGCTTTCTTT.

The chain has TRBV7-6 and TRBJ2-1, with D perhaps TRBD2 (6 bases). The CDR3 has 15 residues. The germline V gene has CDR1 SGHVS and CDR2 FNYEAQ. V was trimmed by 1 base and J by 4 bases, leaving 11 bases between them. The CDR3 region has the DNA TGTGCCAGCAGCTTAGGTAGCGGCTTTTACAATGAGCAGTTCTTC. Encoded protein: CASSLGSGFYNEQFF.

Here the CDR3 reads CASSGTVNTEAFF. The CDR3, as DNA: TGTGCCAGCAGTGGGACAGTGAACACTGAAGCTTTCTTT. The gene calls are TRBV2 and TRBJ1-1; possible D gene TRBD1, 6 bases. V was trimmed by 4 bases and J by 0 bases, leaving 6 bases between them. This CDR3 spans 13 amino acids. Germline V lookup: CDR1 SNHLY, CDR2 FYNNEI.

J is TRBJ2-1 and V is TRBV5-3; weak D call: TRBD2 (5 bases). TRBV5-3 is an ORF, with its function uncertain. V was clipped by 3 bases and J by 9 bases, with 10 bases between them. The CDR3 covers 12 residues. In DNA form, the CDR3 reads TGTGCCAGAAGCTGGAGGCCCCGTGAGCAGTTCTTC. As protein: CARSWRPREQFF.

The chain couples TRBV11-2 to TRBJ2-2; 7 nucleotides line up with TRBD2. CDR1 and CDR2 from the germline V gene are SGHAT and FQNNGV. The V gene end was trimmed by 1 base and the J gene end by 5 bases; junction bases not matched to a gene: 7. The CDR3 totals 16 residues. Written as DNA, the CDR3 is TGTGCCAGCAGCTTAGCCCCGGGACTAAAAACCGGGGAGCTGTTTTTT. The encoded protein is CASSLAPGLKTGELFF.

The chain carries TRBV7-9 and TRBJ2-3; tentative D call: TRBD2 (5 bases). Trimming removed 4 bases at V and 5 bases at J, with 13 bases between. There are 14 residues in the CDR3. The V gene's germline CDR1 is SEHNR and CDR2 FQNEAQ (reference sequence). The CDR3 reads CASSSTGRGDTQYF. The DNA for the CDR3 is TGTGCCAGCAGCTCGACCGGACGGGGAGATACGCAGTATTTT.

With regard to this clone: Additional DNA sequences in this sample encode the identical CDR3. The chain is built from TRBV5-1 and TRBJ2-7; 9 bases align to TRBD2. The CDR3 loop spans 14 amino acids. Unmatched junction bases numbered 0, after V lost 2 bases and J lost 0 bases. Germline assignment: CDR1 SGHRS and CDR2 YFSETQ. The CDR3 loop is CASSFSGSSYEQYF. CDR3 in DNA: TGCGCCAGCAGCTTTAGCGGGAGCTCCTACGAGCAGTACTTC.

This chain links TRBV11-2 with TRBJ1-3, with 9 bases that match TRBD1. The trim removed 5 bases at V and 0 bases at J, leaving 5 bases unmatched. The germline V gene has CDR1 SGHAT and CDR2 FQNNGV. This CDR3 is 16 amino acids long. CDR3 nucleotide sequence: TGTGCCAGCAGCGCTGGACAGGGGATCTCTGGAAACACCATATATTTT. Protein sequence: CASSAGQGISGNTIYF.

V usage is TRBV5-1 and J usage is TRBJ2-3; 8 bases are shared with TRBD2. The CDR3 length is 15 residues. Germline-derived CDR1 and CDR2 are SGHRS and YFSETQ. After removal of 6 bases from V and 4 bases from J, the junction contained 10 bases not matched to a gene. The CDR3 reads CASTRSGSSADTQYF. For the CDR3, the DNA is TGCGCCAGCACGAGGAGCGGGAGTAGTGCAGATACGCAGTATTTT.

This sequence joins TRBV5-6 and TRBJ2-1; TRBD1 matches at 8 bases. The trim removed 4 bases at V and 5 bases at J, leaving 8 bases unmatched. CDR1 is SGHDT and CDR2 is YYEEEE in the germline V gene. The CDR3 is 15 residues long. As DNA, the CDR3 is TGTGCCAGCAGCAGATGGGACAGGTCCGACAATGAGCAGTTCTTC. Protein sequence: CASSRWDRSDNEQFF.

The chain couples TRBV6-1 to TRBJ1-6; 9 nucleotides agree with TRBD1. J was trimmed by 10 bases and V by 7 bases; bases with no gene match: 8. Germline V gives CDR1 MNHNS, CDR2 SASEGT. This CDR3 comprises 14 residues. In DNA form, the CDR3 reads TGTGCCAGCACCCCGGGACAGGGTAGATCACCCCTCCACTTT. Its protein product is CASTPGQGRSPLHF.

This chain connects TRBV6-5 to TRBJ1-6, with D perhaps TRBD1 (6 bases). Trimming left V 1 base short and J 7 bases short, with 11 bases between. From germline, CDR1 is MNHEY and CDR2 SVGAGI. The CDR3 extends over 15 amino acids. CDR3 nucleotide sequence: TGTGCCAGCAGTTACTTTGGGGGCCGCAATTCACCCCTCCACTTT. It specifies CASSYFGGRNSPLHF.

The CDR3 coding sequence is TGCGCCAGCAGCGTTCGGGGGGAAGGCGGCTATGGCTACACCTTC. As protein: CASSVRGEGGYGYTF. V and J are TRBV5-1 and TRBJ1-2; TRBD1 is a possible D gene (5 bases). This CDR3 region has 15 residues. Trimming took 4 bases from V and 4 from J, leaving 17 bases between them. Germline values: CDR1 SGHRS, CDR2 YFSETQ.

V is TRBV5-6 and J is TRBJ1-3; a possible D gene is TRBD1 (6 bases). The CDR3 runs to 17 residues. The V and J ends lost 0 bases and 1 base respectively, with 14 bases between them. Germline CDR1 is SGHDT and CDR2 is YYEEEE. The CDR3 sequence: CASSLGGTGPSGNTIYF. DNA of the CDR3: TGTGCCAGCAGCTTGGGGGGAACAGGGCCGTCTGGAAACACCATATATTTT.

The J gene is TRBJ2-5, the V gene TRBV6-4; 13 nucleotides line up with TRBD2. CDR3 size: 16 residues. Losses at the gene ends were 4 bases for V and 5 bases for J; bases not matched to a gene: 7. CDR1 is MRHNA, CDR2 SNTAGT, per germline. The CDR3 loop is CASSVTGTSGTETQYF. The DNA of the CDR3 is TGTGCCAGCAGTGTGACGGGGACTAGCGGGACTGAGACCCAGTACTTC.

A note on this clone: Within the sample, other DNA sequences also encode this same CDR3. The rearrangement uses TRBV25-1 and TRBJ2-1; TRBD2 aligns across 9 bases. There are 15 residues in the CDR3. With V trimmed by 2 bases and J by 4 bases, 3 bases remained unmatched. Germline V lookup: CDR1 MGHDK, CDR2 SYGVNS. The DNA for the CDR3 is TGTGCCAGCAGTGAAAGTAGCGGGGGATACAATGAGCAGTTCTTC. It translates to CASSESSGGYNEQFF.

This sequence joins TRBV27 and TRBJ1-5; a weak D match, TRBD1 (5 bases). The V gene lost 6 bases and the J gene lost 1 base, with 10 bases spanning the gap. Germline assignment: CDR1 MNHEY and CDR2 SMNVEV (reference sequence). This CDR3 is 14 amino acids long. The CDR3: CASSRRVSNQPQHF. The CDR3, as DNA: TGTGCCAGCAGCCGCAGGGTGAGCAATCAGCCCCAGCATTTT.

V is TRBV2 and J is TRBJ1-1; D remains unclear. The length of the CDR3 is 12 residues. Between the trimmed V and J ends, which lost 7 bases and 6 bases, there was a span of 12 bases. CDR1 is SNHLY and CDR2 is FYNNEI in the germline V gene. The DNA of the CDR3 is TGTGCCAGCACTACAGATTTAGCTGAAGCTTTCTTT. Protein product: CASTTDLAEAFF.

Remarks on this clone: The same CDR3 arises from other DNA sequences in this sample as well. V usage is TRBV19 and J usage is TRBJ2-7, with D possibly TRBD1 on 6 matching bases. The V gene lost 3 bases and the J gene lost 2 bases, with 8 bases spanning the gap. CDR1 and CDR2 (germline): LNHDA, SQIVND (reference sequence). This CDR3 contains 13 residues. The CDR3 loop reads CASSIRGTYEQYF. The CDR3 DNA sequence: TGTGCCAGTAGTATCAGGGGTACCTACGAGCAGTACTTC.

The chain links TRBV6-6 to TRBJ1-5; D gene unclear. This CDR3 is built from 16 residues. The germline V gene has CDR1 MNHNY and CDR2 SVGAGI (reference sequence). V was trimmed by 0 bases and J by 1 base, leaving 10 bases between them. This chain's CDR3 is CASSYSRGPSNQPQHF. The CDR3 nucleotides read TGTGCCAGCAGTTACTCGAGAGGTCCGAGCAATCAGCCCCAGCATTTT.